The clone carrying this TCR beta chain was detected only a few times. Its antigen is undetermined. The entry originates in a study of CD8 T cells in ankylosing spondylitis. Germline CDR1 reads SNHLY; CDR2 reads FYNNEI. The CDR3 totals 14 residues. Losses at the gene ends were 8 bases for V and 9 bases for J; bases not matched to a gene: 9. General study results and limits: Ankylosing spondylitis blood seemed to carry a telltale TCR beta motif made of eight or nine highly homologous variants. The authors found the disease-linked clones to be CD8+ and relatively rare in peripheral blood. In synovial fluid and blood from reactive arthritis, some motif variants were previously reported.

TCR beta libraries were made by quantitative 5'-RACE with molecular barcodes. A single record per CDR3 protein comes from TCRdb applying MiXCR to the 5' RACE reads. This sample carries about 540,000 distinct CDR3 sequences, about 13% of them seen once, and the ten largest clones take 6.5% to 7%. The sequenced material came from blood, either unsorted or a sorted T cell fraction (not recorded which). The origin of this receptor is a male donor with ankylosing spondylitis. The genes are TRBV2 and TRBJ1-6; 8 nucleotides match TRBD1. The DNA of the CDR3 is TGTGCCAGCCGTATTGGACAGGGCACTTCACCCCTCCACTTT. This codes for CASRIGQGTSPLHF.